Listed here are 30 T cell receptor beta chains from one sample, sequenced in a study of cytomegalovirus exposure and HLA in healthy donors. TCRdb's copy holds only in-frame clones and misses some; the assay was immunoSEQ multiplex PCR. This sample yields approximately 150,000 clones, of which about 90% are seen a single time; around 3% belongs to the top ten. Sequenced material: PBMCs. These receptors originate from a woman aged 18 to 35 in good health and CMV-seropositive.

V is TRBV25-1 and J is TRBJ2-3; TRBD2 matches 7 bases. With 3 bases clipped from V and 3 bases from J, the junction kept 12 bases outside the gene matches. CDR3 size: 17 residues. Germline V gives CDR1 MGHDK, CDR2 SYGVNS. In DNA, the CDR3 is TGTGCCAGCAGTGACGAGAGGCGGGAGATTATAACAGATACGCAGTATTTT. Residues: CASSDERREIITDTQYF.

The chain is built from TRBV2 and TRBJ2-1; 10 bases are a match to TRBD2. The CDR3 runs to 19 residues. The V and J ends lost 6 bases and 0 bases, in that order; junction bases with no gene match: 14. Looked up from germline, CDR1 is SNHLY and CDR2 is FYNNEI. CDR3 sequence: CASSGVASGRASSYNEQFF. DNA for the CDR3: TGTGCCAGCAGCGGCGTCGCCAGCGGGAGGGCGAGCTCCTACAATGAGCAGTTCTTC.

V gene TRBV7-2 combines with J gene TRBJ2-1; 8 bases are a match to TRBD2. The length of the CDR3 is 15 residues. Per the germline V gene, CDR1 is SGHTA and CDR2 is FQGNSA. Trimming at V came to 1 base and at J to 9 bases, leaving 8 bases not matched to a gene. The CDR3 loop is CASSLVGTRSSEQFF. CDR3 nucleotides: TGTGCCAGCAGCTTAGTTGGGACTAGATCTAGTGAGCAGTTCTTC.

The rearrangement joins TRBV19 to TRBJ2-7, with D possibly matching TRBD2 (6 bases). The CDR3 runs 18 residues. Per germline, CDR1 LNHDA and CDR2 SQIVND (reference sequence). The CDR3 sequence: CASQWAHGTPNTFYEQYF. In DNA, the CDR3 is TGTGCGTCCCAGTGGGCGCACGGGACTCCCAACACATTTTACGAGCAGTACTTC. Full variable domain (rest looked up from reference TRBV19 and TRBJ2-7): DGGITQSPKYLFRKEGQNVTLSCEQNLNHDAMYWYRQDPGQGLRLIYYSQIVNDFQKGDIAEGYSVSREKKESFPLTVTSAQKNPTAFYLCASQWAHGTPNTFYEQYFGPGTRLTVT.

The CDR3: CASSPRTSGRGEQFF. DNA of the CDR3: TGTGCCAGCAGCCCGAGGACTAGCGGGAGAGGTGAGCAGTTCTTC. J is TRBJ2-1 and V is TRBV5-6, with TRBD2 identical over 13 bases. The CDR3 has 15 amino acids. Trimming took 4 bases from V and 9 from J; bases not matched to a gene: 7. Germline CDR1 reads SGHDT; CDR2 reads YYEEEE.

This clone showed up just once. J is TRBJ2-3 and V is TRBV7-2, with 9 bases aligning to TRBD2. Germline lookup yields CDR1 SGHTA and CDR2 FQGNSA. V gave up 5 bases and J gave up 6 bases; unmatched junction bases: 12. The CDR3 consists of 16 residues. The CDR3 protein is CASSLGTSSAVDTQYF. CDR3 sequence (DNA): TGTGCCAGCAGCCTCGGGACTAGCTCCGCGGTTGATACGCAGTATTTT.

Regarding this clone: The same CDR3 also results from other DNA sequences found in this sample. The gene calls are TRBV7-2 and TRBJ2-7; 10 bases agree with TRBD2. V lost 4 bases, J lost 3 bases, and 3 bases stayed unmatched. The germline CDR1 and CDR2 sequences are SGHTA and FQGNSA. The length of the CDR3 is 14 residues. CDR3 region: CASSSLAGDYEQYF. The CDR3 bases are TGTGCCAGCAGCTCCCTAGCGGGGGACTACGAGCAGTACTTC. Looking up the rest from reference TRBV7-2 and TRBJ2-7 gives the full variable domain: GAGVSQSPSNKVTEKGKDVELRCDPISGHTALYWYRQSLGQGLEFLIYFQGNSAPDKSGLPSDRFSAERTGGSVSTLTIQRTQQEDSAVYLCASSSLAGDYEQYFGPGTRLTVT.

The chain links TRBV7-2 to TRBJ1-4, with D unclear. This CDR3 comprises 14 residues. Germline V gene lookup returns CDR1 SGHTA and CDR2 FQGNSA. Trimming took off 0 bases at V and 2 bases at J, with 4 bases between the two ends. DNA of the CDR3: TGTGCCAGCAGCTTAGCTTCGACTAATGAAAAACTGTTTTTT. The encoded protein is CASSLASTNEKLFF.

The genes are TRBV7-2 and TRBJ2-3; 10 nucleotides match TRBD2. Germline V CDR1 and CDR2: SGHTA, FQGNSA. The CDR3 length is 17 residues. The ends lost 5 bases at V and 5 bases at J; junction bases unmatched: 13. The DNA for the CDR3 is TGTGCCAGCAGCCTCTGGGCTAGCGGGAGAGTGGGAGATACGCAGTATTTT. It is translated as CASSLWASGRVGDTQYF.

The chain employs TRBV19 and TRBJ1-2; D ambiguous. The CDR3 has 11 amino acids. V was pared by 6 bases and J by 7 bases, with 9 bases between. The germline V gene encodes CDR1 LNHDA and CDR2 SQIVND (reference sequence). CDR3 residues: CASRWASGYTF. CDR3 sequence (DNA): TGTGCCAGTAGATGGGCCAGTGGCTACACCTTC.

The rearrangement links TRBV30 to TRBJ2-1; 7 positions match TRBD2. The CDR3 has 15 amino acids. The V gene end was trimmed by 2 bases and the J gene end by 3 bases; junction bases not matched to a gene: 7. In germline, CDR1 is GTSNPN, CDR2 SVGIG (reference sequence). CDR3 coding DNA: TGTGCCTGGAGTTTGGGCAGCGGGGTCTACAATGAGCAGTTCTTC. Translating gives CAWSLGSGVYNEQFF.

The chain carries TRBV4-1 and TRBJ1-3; 9 bases match TRBD1. This CDR3 region has 16 residues. Trimming at V came to 5 bases and at J to 0 bases, leaving 5 bases not matched to a gene. Germline CDR1 MGHRA, CDR2 YSYEKL. CDR3 in amino acids: CASSETGGPSGNTIYF. The CDR3 nucleotides read TGCGCCAGCAGCGAAACAGGGGGCCCCTCTGGAAACACCATATATTTT.

The CDR3 spells CASRAGGFYEQYF. DNA for the CDR3: TGTGCCAGCAGGGCAGGGGGTTTCTACGAGCAGTACTTC. The gene calls are TRBV6-1 and TRBJ2-7; 7 bases fit TRBD1. Unmatched junction bases numbered 5, after V lost 6 bases and J lost 3 bases. The germline V gene has CDR1 MNHNS and CDR2 SASEGT. The CDR3 spans 13 residues.

The chain links TRBV6-1 to TRBJ2-3; TRBD2 might be the D (6 bases). The CDR3 spans 15 residues. From germline, CDR1 is MNHNS and CDR2 SASEGT. The V and J ends lost 1 base and 4 bases respectively, with 12 bases between them. CDR3 in DNA: TGTGCCAGCAGTGAAGAGTCTAGCGAGGCAGATACGCAGTATTTT. It encodes CASSEESSEADTQYF.

This clone has just a few counts. J is TRBJ1-1 and V is TRBV19; 7 bases are a match to TRBD1. V gave up 6 bases and J gave up 2 bases; unmatched junction bases: 3. The germline CDR1 and CDR2 sequences are LNHDA and SQIVND (reference sequence). CDR3 length equals 13 residues. CDR3 amino acids: CASSWDRNTEAFF. The DNA of the CDR3 is TGTGCCAGTAGCTGGGACAGAAACACTGAAGCTTTCTTT.

The chain joins TRBV30 to TRBJ1-6; 9 positions match TRBD1. V trimming: 2 bases; J trimming: 6 bases; junction bases outside the gene matches: 2. CDR1 is GTSNPN and CDR2 is SVGIG in the germline V gene (reference sequence). The CDR3 has 14 residues. The CDR3 protein is CAWSRDRANSPLHF. CDR3 nucleotide sequence: TGTGCCTGGAGTCGGGACAGGGCTAATTCACCCCTCCACTTT. The full variable domain, with the rest looked up from reference TRBV30 and TRBJ1-6, is SQTIHQWPATLVQPVGSPLSLECTVEGTSNPNLYWYRQAAGRGLQLLFYSVGIGQISSEVPQNLSASRPQDRQFILSSKKLLLSDSGFYLCAWSRDRANSPLHFGNGTRLTVT.

This clone occurred once. The chain uses TRBV5-1 and TRBJ2-7, with D possibly TRBD1 on 6 matching bases. CDR3 length equals 13 residues. Trimming took off 0 bases at V and 6 bases at J, with 10 bases between the two ends. Germline loops: CDR1 SGHRS, CDR2 YFSETQ. The CDR3 coding sequence is TGCGCCAGCAGCTTGGTGTCAGGGGTCGAGCAGTACTTC. This codes for CASSLVSGVEQYF.

This chain links TRBV7-8 with TRBJ2-7; unclear D gene. V was cut by 5 bases and J by 7 bases, with 9 bases left in between. The CDR3 runs 11 residues. Germline lookup yields CDR1 SGHVS and CDR2 FQNEAQ. The CDR3 region has the DNA TGTGCCAGCAGCCACGGGTATGAGCAGTACTTC. Its translation is CASSHGYEQYF.

The genes are TRBV4-3 and TRBJ2-7, with D perhaps matching TRBD2 (6 bases). CDR3 length equals 14 residues. Trimming cost V 0 bases and J 3 bases, with 9 bases left between them. In germline, CDR1 is LGHNA, CDR2 YSLEER. The CDR3 DNA follows: TGCGCCAGCAGCCAAGATTTCGGGAGCTACGAGCAGTACTTC. It translates to CASSQDFGSYEQYF.

The chain recombines TRBV4-1 with TRBJ2-1; TRBD1 is a possible D gene (5 bases). V shed 0 bases and J shed 0 bases, with 12 bases lying between them. The CDR3 has 17 residues. The V gene's germline CDR1 is MGHRA and CDR2 YSYEKL. The CDR3 sequence: CASSQERTFSSYNEQFF. CDR3 nucleotide sequence: TGCGCCAGCAGCCAAGAAAGGACATTTAGCTCCTACAATGAGCAGTTCTTC.

J is TRBJ1-3 and V is TRBV6-1; the D is unclear. The germline gives CDR1 MNHNS, CDR2 SASEGT. V was shortened by 6 bases and J by 1 base, with 13 bases between the two germline ends. The CDR3 length is 15 residues. The DNA for the CDR3 is TGTGCCAGCAGGAACCCCAGCGTTTCTGGAAACACCATATATTTT. It specifies CASRNPSVSGNTIYF.

This chain uses TRBV19 with TRBJ1-6, with D possibly being TRBD1 (5 bases). CDR3 size: 14 residues. Germline CDR1 and CDR2: LNHDA and SQIVND (reference sequence). The V end lost 5 bases, the J end lost 9 bases, and 14 bases lay between the germline ends. As DNA, the CDR3 is TGTGCCAGTAGTCCGACAGCTGGCAGTTCACCCCTCCACTTT. Translating it yields CASSPTAGSSPLHF.

The chain couples TRBV11-3 to TRBJ2-1, with 10 nucleotides matching TRBD2. The junction had 8 bases not matched to a gene; V was cut back by 3 bases and J by 9 bases. The V gene's germline CDR1 is SGHNT and CDR2 YENEEA. The CDR3 is 15 residues long. The CDR3 loop is CASSFTSGMLGEQFF. The CDR3 DNA sequence: TGTGCCAGCAGCTTTACTAGCGGGATGCTCGGTGAGCAGTTCTTC.

The count of this clone is one. The V gene is TRBV27, the J gene TRBJ2-1, with 7 bases identical to TRBD1. The V gene end was trimmed by 5 bases and the J gene end by 7 bases; junction bases not matched to a gene: 11. This CDR3 spans 15 amino acids. CDR1 is MNHEY and CDR2 is SMNVEV in the germline V gene (reference sequence). The CDR3 DNA sequence: TGTGCCAGCAGTCCCCGTCTAAAGACAGGGAATGAGCAGTTCTTC. As protein: CASSPRLKTGNEQFF.

The rearrangement uses TRBV16 and TRBJ2-2, with TRBD1 identical over 10 bases. The CDR3 has 16 amino acids. Germline assignment: CDR1 KGHSY and CDR2 FQNENV. V was clipped by 2 bases and J by 4 bases; unmatched bases: 4. CDR3 in DNA: TGTGCCAGCAGCCAAGCCGGGACAGGGGTCACCGGGGAGCTGTTTTTT. Encoded protein: CASSQAGTGVTGELFF.

This chain connects TRBV4-1 to TRBJ2-5; possible D gene TRBD2, 6 bases. This CDR3 is 16 amino acids long. Trimming shortened V by 1 base and J by 5 bases, and 17 bases separated the two germline ends. Germline CDR1 MGHRA, CDR2 YSYEKL. The chain's CDR3 is CASSQGPGALEETQYF. Here the CDR3 DNA reads TGCGCCAGCAGCCAAGGGCCGGGAGCACTAGAGGAGACCCAGTACTTC.

This rearrangement joins TRBV2 to TRBJ2-1; 13 bases are shared with TRBD2. V shed 2 bases and J 3 bases; nucleotides not matched to a gene: 4. Germline assignment: CDR1 SNHLY and CDR2 FYNNEI. The CDR3 contains 17 residues. In DNA form, the CDR3 reads TGTGCCAGCAGTGAAACCAGGACTAGCGGGAGCTACAATGAGCAGTTCTTC. It yields the protein CASSETRTSGSYNEQFF.

CDR3 protein: CASSLAAGGRTDTQYF. The DNA for the CDR3 is TGTGCCAGCAGCTTGGCTGCGGGAGGCCGCACAGATACGCAGTATTTT. The J gene is TRBJ2-3, the V gene TRBV5-4, with 8 bases matching TRBD2. The germline gives CDR1 SGHNT, CDR2 YYREEE (reference sequence). The CDR3 is made up of 16 amino acids. V shed 0 bases, J shed 1 base, and the junction held 4 bases outside the gene matches.

The chain recombines TRBV6-5 with TRBJ1-1; D unclear. Germline CDR1 MNHEY, CDR2 SVGAGI. This CDR3 is built from 13 residues. Trimming pared 5 bases from V and 2 bases from J, leaving 9 bases between. CDR3 DNA sequence: TGTGCCAGCAGTATGCGGGTTAACACTGAAGCTTTCTTT. Amino acids: CASSMRVNTEAFF.

The chain combines TRBV7-6 with TRBJ2-2, with a possible D match to TRBD2 (6 bases). V was cut by 5 bases and J by 1 base, with 11 bases left in between. Germline assignment: CDR1 SGHVS and CDR2 FNYEAQ. This CDR3 region has 15 residues. The CDR3 DNA sequence: TGTGCCAGCAGCCCATTGGGACTGAACACCGGGGAGCTGTTTTTT. This codes for CASSPLGLNTGELFF.